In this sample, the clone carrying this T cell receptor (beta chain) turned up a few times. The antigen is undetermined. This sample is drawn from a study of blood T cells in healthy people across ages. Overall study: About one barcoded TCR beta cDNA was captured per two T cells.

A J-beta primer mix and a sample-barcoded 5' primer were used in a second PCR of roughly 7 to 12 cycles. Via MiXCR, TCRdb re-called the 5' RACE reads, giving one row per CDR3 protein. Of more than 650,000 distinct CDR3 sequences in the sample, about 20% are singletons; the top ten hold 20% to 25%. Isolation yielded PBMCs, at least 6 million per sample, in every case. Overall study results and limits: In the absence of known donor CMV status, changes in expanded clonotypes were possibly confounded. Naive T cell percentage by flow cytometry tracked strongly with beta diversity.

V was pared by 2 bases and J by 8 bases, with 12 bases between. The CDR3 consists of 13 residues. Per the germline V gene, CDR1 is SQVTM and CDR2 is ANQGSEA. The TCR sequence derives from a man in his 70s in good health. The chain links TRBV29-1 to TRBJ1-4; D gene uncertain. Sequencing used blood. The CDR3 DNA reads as TGCAGCGTTGAATATGGATTAGGAGAAAAACTGTTTTTT. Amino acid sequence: CSVEYGLGEKLFF.